This T cell receptor (beta chain) was sequenced in a study of blood T cell repertoires in COVID-19. Study context: The samples span acute and convalescent COVID-19 from the United States, Italy and Spain. From T cells, B-cell-depleted T cells, or PBMCs came the material, which was cDNA or gDNA.

The assay was immunoSEQ multiplex PCR, and TCRdb's table has in-frame clones only and misses some. This sample has 350,000 to 500,000 clones; approximately 90% occur once, and the top ten carry 0.65% to 1%. In regard to this clone: Within the sample, other DNA sequences also encode this same CDR3.

This CDR3 has 13 residues. The V and J ends lost 1 base and 6 bases, in that order; junction bases with no gene match: 2. Germline lookup yields CDR1 SGHVS and CDR2 FQNEAQ. The material sequenced was peripheral blood. The sequence was obtained from a man younger than 30 with COVID-19, enrolled during active disease. This rearrangement joins TRBV7-8 to TRBJ1-1; the match to TRBD1 covers 7 bases. CDR3 in amino acids: CASSLDRGAEAFF. The CDR3 bases are TGTGCCAGCAGCTTAGACAGGGGTGCTGAAGCTTTCTTT.